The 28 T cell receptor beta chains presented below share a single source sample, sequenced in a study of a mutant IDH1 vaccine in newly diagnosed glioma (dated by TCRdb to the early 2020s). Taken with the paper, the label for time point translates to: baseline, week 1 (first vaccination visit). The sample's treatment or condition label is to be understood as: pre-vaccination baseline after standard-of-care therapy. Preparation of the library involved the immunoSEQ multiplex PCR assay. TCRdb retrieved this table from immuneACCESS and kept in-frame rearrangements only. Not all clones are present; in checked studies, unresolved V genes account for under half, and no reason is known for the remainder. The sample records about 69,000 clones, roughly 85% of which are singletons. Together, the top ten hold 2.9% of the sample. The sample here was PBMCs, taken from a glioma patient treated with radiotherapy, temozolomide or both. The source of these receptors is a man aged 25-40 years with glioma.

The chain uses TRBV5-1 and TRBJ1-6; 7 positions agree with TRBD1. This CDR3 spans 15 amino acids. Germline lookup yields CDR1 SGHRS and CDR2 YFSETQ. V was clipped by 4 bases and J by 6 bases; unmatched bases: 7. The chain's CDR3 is CASSPGTALNSPLHF. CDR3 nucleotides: TGCGCCAGCAGCCCTGGGACAGCCCTTAATTCACCCCTCCACTTT.

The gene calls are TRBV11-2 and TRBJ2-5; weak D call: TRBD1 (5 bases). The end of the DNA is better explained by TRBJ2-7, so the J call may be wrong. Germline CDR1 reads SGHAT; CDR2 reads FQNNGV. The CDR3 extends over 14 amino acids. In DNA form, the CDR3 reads TGTGCCAGCAGCATAAGACAGATTACCTACGAGCAGTACTTC. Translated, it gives CASSIRQITYEQYF.

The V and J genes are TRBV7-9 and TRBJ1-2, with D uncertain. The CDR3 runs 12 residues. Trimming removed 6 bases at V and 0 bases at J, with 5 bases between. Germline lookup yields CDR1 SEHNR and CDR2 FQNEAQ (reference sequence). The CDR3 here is CASRGTNYGYTF. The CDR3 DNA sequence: TGTGCCAGCAGGGGGACTAACTATGGCTACACCTTC.

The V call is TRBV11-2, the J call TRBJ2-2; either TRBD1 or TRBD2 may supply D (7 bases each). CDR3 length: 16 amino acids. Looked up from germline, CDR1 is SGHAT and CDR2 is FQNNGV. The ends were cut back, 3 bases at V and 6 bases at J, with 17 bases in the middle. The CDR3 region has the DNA TGTGCCAGCAGCTTGGGGGGGACAGTTTTTGCCGGGGAGCTGTTTTTT. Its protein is CASSLGGTVFAGELFF.

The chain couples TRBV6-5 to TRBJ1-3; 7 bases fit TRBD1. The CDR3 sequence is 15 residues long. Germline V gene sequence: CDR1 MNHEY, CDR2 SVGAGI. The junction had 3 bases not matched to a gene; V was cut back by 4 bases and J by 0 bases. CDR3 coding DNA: TGTGCCAGCAGTTTTACAGGGGTCTCTGGAAACACCATATATTTT. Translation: CASSFTGVSGNTIYF.

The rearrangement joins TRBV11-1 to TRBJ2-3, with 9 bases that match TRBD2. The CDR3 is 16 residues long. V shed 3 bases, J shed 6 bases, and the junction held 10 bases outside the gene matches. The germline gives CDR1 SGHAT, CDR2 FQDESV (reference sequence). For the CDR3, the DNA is TGTGCCAGCAGCTTGATCGCGGGGGGGCCAACCGATACGCAGTATTTT. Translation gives CASSLIAGGPTDTQYF.

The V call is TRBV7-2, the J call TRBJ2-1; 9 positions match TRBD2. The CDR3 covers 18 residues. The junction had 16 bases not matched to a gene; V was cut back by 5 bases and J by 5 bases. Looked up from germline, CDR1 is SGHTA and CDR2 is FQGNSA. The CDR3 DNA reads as TGTGCCAGCAGCCTCCCAATGGGGGCGGGGGGGAGAAACAATGAGCAGTTCTTC. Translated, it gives CASSLPMGAGGRNNEQFF.

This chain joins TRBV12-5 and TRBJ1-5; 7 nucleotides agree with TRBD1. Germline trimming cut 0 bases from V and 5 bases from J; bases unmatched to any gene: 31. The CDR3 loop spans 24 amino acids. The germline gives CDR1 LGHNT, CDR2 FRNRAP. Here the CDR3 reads CASGLVRIRFEVGGQGTVDQPQHF. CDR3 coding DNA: TGTGCTAGTGGTTTGGTACGAATCCGGTTCGAGGTAGGAGGTCAGGGGACAGTCGATCAGCCCCAGCATTTT.

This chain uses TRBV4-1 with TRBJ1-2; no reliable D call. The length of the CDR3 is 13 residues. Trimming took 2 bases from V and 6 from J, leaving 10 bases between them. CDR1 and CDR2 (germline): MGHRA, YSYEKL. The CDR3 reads CASSQLGLNGYTF. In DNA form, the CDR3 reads TGCGCCAGCAGCCAACTGGGGTTGAATGGCTACACCTTC.

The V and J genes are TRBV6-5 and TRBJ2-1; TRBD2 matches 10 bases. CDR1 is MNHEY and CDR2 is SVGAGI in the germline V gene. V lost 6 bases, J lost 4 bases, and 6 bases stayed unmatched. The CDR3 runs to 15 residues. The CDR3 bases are TGTGCCAGCAGGATAGCGGGGGGTTCATACAATGAGCAGTTCTTC. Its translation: CASRIAGGSYNEQFF.

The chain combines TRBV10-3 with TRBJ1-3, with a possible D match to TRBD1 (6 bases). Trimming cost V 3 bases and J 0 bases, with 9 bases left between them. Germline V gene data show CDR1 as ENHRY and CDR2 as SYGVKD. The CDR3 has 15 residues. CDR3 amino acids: CAISEGGTSGNTIYF. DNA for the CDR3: TGTGCCATCAGTGAAGGGGGGACCTCTGGAAACACCATATATTTT.

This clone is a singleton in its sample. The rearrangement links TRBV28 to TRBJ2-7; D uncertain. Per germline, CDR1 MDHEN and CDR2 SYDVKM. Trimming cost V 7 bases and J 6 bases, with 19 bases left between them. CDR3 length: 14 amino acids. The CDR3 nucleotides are TGTGCCAGCACCCCTTTACGCAACCAATTCGAGCAGTACTTC. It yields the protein CASTPLRNQFEQYF.

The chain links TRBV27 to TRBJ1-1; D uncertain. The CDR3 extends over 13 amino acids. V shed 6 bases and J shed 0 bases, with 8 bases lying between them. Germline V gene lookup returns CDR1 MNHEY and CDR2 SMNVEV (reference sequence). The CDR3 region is CASRSGMNTEAFF. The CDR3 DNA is TGTGCCAGCAGGTCAGGCATGAACACTGAAGCTTTCTTT.

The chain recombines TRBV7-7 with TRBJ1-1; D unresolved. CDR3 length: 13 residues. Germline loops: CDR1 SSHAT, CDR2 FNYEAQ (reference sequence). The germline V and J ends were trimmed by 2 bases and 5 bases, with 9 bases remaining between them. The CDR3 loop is CASSLQVGTEAFF. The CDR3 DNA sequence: TGTGCCAGCAGCTTACAGGTGGGGACTGAAGCTTTCTTT.

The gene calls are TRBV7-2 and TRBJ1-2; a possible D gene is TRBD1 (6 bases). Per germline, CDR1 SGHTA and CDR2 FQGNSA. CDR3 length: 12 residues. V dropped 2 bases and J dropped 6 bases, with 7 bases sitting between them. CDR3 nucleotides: TGTGCCAGCAGCTTAAGGGGGAATGGCTACACCTTC. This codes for CASSLRGNGYTF.

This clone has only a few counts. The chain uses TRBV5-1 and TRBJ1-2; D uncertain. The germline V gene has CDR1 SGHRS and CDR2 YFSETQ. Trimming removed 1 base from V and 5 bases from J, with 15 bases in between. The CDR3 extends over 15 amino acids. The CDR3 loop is CASSLSSPGSYGYTF. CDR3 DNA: TGCGCCAGCAGCTTGTCTTCTCCAGGAAGTTATGGCTACACCTTC.

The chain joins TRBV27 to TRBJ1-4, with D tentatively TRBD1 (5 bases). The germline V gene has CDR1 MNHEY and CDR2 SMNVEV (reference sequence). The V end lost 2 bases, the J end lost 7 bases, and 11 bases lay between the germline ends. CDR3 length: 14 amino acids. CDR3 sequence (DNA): TGTGCCAGCAGTTTAGGGGGGTGGGCTGAAAAACTGTTTTTT. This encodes CASSLGGWAEKLFF.

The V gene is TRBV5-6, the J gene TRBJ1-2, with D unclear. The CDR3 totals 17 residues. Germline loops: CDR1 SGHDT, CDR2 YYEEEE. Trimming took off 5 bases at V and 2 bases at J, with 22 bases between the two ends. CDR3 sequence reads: CASSWMAKGPQNYGYTF. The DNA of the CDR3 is TGTGCCAGCAGTTGGATGGCCAAGGGCCCCCAAAACTATGGCTACACCTTC.

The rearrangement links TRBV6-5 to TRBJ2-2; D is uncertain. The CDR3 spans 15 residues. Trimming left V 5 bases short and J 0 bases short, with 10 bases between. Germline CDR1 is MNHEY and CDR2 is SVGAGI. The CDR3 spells CASSTEQSNTGELFF. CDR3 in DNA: TGTGCCAGCAGTACGGAACAGTCGAACACCGGGGAGCTGTTTTTT.

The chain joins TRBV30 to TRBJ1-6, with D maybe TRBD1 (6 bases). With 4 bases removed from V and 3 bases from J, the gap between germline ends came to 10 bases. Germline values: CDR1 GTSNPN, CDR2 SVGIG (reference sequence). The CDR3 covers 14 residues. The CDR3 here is CAWKGQNYNSPLHF. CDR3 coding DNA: TGTGCCTGGAAAGGACAGAACTATAATTCACCCCTCCACTTT.

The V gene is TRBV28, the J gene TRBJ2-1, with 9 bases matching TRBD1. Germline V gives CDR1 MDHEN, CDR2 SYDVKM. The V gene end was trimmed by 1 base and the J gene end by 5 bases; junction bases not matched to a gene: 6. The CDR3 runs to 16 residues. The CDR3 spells CASSLLPGQGDNEQFF. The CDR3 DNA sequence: TGTGCCAGCAGTTTATTACCGGGACAGGGAGACAATGAGCAGTTCTTC.

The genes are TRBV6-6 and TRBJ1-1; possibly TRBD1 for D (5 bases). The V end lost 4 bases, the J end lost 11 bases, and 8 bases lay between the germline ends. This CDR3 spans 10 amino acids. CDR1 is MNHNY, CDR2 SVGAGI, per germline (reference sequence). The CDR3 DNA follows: TGTGCCAGCAGTTTACAGGATGCTTTCTTT. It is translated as CASSLQDAFF.

The CDR3 reads CASSQVSPSDEQFF. The CDR3 region has the DNA TGCGCCAGCAGCCAAGTAAGTCCGAGCGATGAGCAGTTCTTC. The J gene is TRBJ2-1, the V gene TRBV4-1; D is uncertain. Germline V gene data show CDR1 as MGHRA and CDR2 as YSYEKL. Trimming took off 1 base at V and 8 bases at J, with 12 bases between the two ends. The CDR3 covers 14 residues.

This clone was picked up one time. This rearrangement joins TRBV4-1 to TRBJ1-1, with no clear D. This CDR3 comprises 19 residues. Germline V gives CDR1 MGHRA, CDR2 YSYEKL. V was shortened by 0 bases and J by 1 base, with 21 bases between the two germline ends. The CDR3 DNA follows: TGCGCCAGCAGCCAAGATTTTAGGCTTTCGGTTGGAACGAACACTGAAGCTTTCTTT. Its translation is CASSQDFRLSVGTNTEAFF.

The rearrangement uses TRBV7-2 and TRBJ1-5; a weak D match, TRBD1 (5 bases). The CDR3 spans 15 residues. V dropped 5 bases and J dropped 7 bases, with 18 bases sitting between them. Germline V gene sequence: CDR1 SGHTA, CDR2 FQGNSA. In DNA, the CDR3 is TGTGCCAGCAGCGGTGGGTCAGGGCTGCACCAGCCCCAGCATTTT. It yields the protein CASSGGSGLHQPQHF.

As DNA, the CDR3 is TGTGCCAGCTCACCGGTACTACAAGAGACCCAGTACTTC. It is translated as CASSPVLQETQYF. This chain links TRBV18 with TRBJ2-5; D unresolved. Germline V gives CDR1 KGHSH, CDR2 LQKENI. The CDR3 spans 13 residues. Deletions cut 3 bases from V and 2 bases from J, with 7 bases between.

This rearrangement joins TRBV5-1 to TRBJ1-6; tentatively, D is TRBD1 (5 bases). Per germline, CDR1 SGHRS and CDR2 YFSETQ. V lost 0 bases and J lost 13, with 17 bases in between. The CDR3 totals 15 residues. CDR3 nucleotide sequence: TGCGCCAGCAGCTTGGGGGACGGTGGACAACCTCCCCTCCACTTT. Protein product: CASSLGDGGQPPLHF.

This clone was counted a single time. CDR3 DNA: TGTGCCAGCAGCTTAGGCCTAGTCGGAGCCTACGAGCAGTACTTC. Translating gives CASSLGLVGAYEQYF. This sequence joins TRBV13 and TRBJ2-7; D gene uncertain. The CDR3 extends over 15 amino acids. In germline, CDR1 is PRHDT, CDR2 FYEKMQ (reference sequence). The V and J ends lost 0 bases and 2 bases respectively, with 11 bases between them.